The sequence of this TCR beta chain was determined in a study of T cells in Graves' hyperthyroidism and ophthalmopathy. Points from the study as a whole: The model forecast ophthalmopathy, anticipating it by a median about 7 months before onset.

Among ophthalmopathy patients, the Clinical Activity Score reached at least 3, the NOSPECS grade reached at least 4, and duration remained under 3 months. Trimming removed 5 bases from V and 2 bases from J, with 16 bases in between. The CDR3 contains 15 residues. CDR1 is MNHNS, CDR2 SASEGT, per germline. A few counts support this clonotype. Its cognate antigen is unknown. Authors of the study amplified TCR beta CDR3 regions from RNA transcripts. The HTBI primer set drove a first-round RT-PCR of the TCR CDR3. TCRdb independently ran MiXCR on the multiplex PCR reads; one entry per CDR3 protein. The data show approximately 400,000 distinct CDR3 sequences, over 12% seen once.

Sequencing was carried out using blood. This TCR derives from a man aged 45-65 years with Graves' ophthalmopathy. The V call is TRBV6-1, the J call TRBJ2-7, with D tentatively TRBD2 (6 bases). The CDR3 DNA follows: TGTGCCAGCAGTTGGGGGGAGGAGGCGGCCTACGAGCAGTACTTC. Translated, it gives CASSWGEEAAYEQYF.